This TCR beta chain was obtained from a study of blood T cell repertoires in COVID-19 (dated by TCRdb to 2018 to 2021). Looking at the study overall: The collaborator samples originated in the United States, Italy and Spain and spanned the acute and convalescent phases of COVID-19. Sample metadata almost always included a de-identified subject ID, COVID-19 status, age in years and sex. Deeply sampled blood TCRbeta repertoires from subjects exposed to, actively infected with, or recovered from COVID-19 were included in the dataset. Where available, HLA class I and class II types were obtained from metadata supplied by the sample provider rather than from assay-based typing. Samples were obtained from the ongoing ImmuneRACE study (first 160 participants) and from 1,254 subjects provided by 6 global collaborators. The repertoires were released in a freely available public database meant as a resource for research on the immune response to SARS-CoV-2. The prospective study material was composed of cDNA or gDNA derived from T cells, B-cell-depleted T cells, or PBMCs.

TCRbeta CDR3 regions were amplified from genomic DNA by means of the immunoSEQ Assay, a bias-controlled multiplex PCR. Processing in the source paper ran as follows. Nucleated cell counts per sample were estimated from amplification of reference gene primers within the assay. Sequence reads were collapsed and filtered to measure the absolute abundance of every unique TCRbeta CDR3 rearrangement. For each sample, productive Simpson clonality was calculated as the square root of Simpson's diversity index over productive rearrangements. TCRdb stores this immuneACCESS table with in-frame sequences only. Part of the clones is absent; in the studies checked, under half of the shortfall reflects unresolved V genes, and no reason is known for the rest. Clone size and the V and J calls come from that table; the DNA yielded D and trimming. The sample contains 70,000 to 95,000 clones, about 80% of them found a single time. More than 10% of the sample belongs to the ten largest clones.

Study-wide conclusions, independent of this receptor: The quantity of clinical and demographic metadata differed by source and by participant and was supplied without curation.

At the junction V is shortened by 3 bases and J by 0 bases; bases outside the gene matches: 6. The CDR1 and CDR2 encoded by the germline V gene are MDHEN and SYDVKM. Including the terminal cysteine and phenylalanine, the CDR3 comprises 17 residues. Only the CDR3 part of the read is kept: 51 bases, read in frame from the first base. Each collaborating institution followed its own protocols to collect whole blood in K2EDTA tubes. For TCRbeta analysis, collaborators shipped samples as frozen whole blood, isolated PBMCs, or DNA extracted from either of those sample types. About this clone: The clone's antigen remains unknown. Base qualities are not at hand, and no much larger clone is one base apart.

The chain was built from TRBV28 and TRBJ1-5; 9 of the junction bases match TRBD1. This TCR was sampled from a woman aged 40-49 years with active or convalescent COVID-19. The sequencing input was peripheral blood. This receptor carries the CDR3 CASSFRTGENSNQPQHF. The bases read TGTGCCAGCAGTTTCCGGACAGGGGAAAATAGCAATCAGCCCCAGCATTTT.